This TCR beta chain emerged from a study of blood T cell repertoires in COVID-19 (dated by TCRdb to between 2020 and 2021). As for the study more broadly: The collaborator samples originated in the United States, Italy and Spain and spanned the acute and convalescent phases of COVID-19. The prospective study material was composed of cDNA or gDNA derived from T cells, B-cell-depleted T cells, or PBMCs. Subjects who had been exposed to COVID-19, were actively infected with it, or had recovered from it provided the deeply sampled blood TCRbeta repertoires that made up the dataset. A freely available public database, intended as a resource for researchers studying the immune response to SARS-CoV-2, is where the repertoires were released. The samples were drawn from the first 160 participants of the ongoing ImmuneRACE study and from 1,254 subjects provided by 6 global collaborators. Nearly every sample came with metadata listing a de-identified subject ID, COVID-19 status, age in years and sex. Where available, HLA class I and class II types were taken from metadata supplied by the sample provider and were not determined by assay-based typing.

General conclusions and limits of the study: The amount of clinical and demographic metadata varied by source and participant and was provided uncurated.

Each collaborating institution followed its own protocols to collect whole blood in K2EDTA tubes. For TCRbeta analysis, collaborators shipped samples as frozen whole blood, isolated PBMCs, or DNA extracted from either of those sample types. TCRbeta CDR3 regions were amplified from genomic DNA using the immunoSEQ Assay, a bias-controlled multiplex PCR. Turning to the authors' computational methods: Within the assay, amplification of reference gene primers was used to estimate how many nucleated cells each sample contained. To quantify the absolute abundance of each unique TCRbeta CDR3 rearrangement, sequence reads were collapsed and filtered. For each sample, productive Simpson clonality was calculated as the square root of Simpson's diversity index across productive rearrangements. Entries here come from immuneACCESS through TCRdb and include only in-frame sequences with V and J called. Some clones fail to appear in such tables; in the studies checked, an unresolved V gene covers under half of the shortfall, and the cause of the remainder is unknown. V and J calls and clone size are given by that table; D and trimming were obtained from the DNA. The sample table holds around 250,000 clones, of which around 82% were seen once. The top ten clonotypes cover approximately 8.6% of the sample.

As for this clone: Its antigen target is currently unknown. Per-base qualities were not stored, and no clone one base away is much larger.

Including the terminal cysteine and phenylalanine, the CDR3 comprises 14 residues. Only CDR3 DNA remains: 42 bases, in frame from the first base. Via the germline V gene, CDR1 is SQVTM and CDR2 ANQGSEA. At the junction V is shortened by 4 bases and J by 8 bases; bases outside the gene matches: 10. The sequence joins TRBV29-1 to TRBJ1-4; 7 central bases correspond to TRBD1. Sequences were obtained from peripheral blood. The clonotype comes from a man in his forties with active or convalescent COVID-19. The DNA sequence follows: TGCAGCGTTGGTCCTGCAGGGGGGCGGGAAAAACTGTTTTTT. It codes for CSVGPAGGREKLFF.